The rows below give T cell receptor beta chains drawn from one sample of a study of control samples from healthy donors and cancer patients. Profiling relied on immunoSEQ multiplex PCR, and the TCRdb table lists in-frame clones only, not all of them. This table holds 150,000 to 200,000 clones, 80% to 95% found once. The sequenced sample was blood. Receptors were obtained from a middle-aged woman in good health. CDR3s include the opening cysteine and the closing phenylalanine or tryptophan. The D gene is left open where the match is weak. Only some rows state a clone size, as once, few, many or a class for expanded clones.

TRBJ1-5 once TRBD1 TRBV19 CATTPGQGWQPQHF TGTGCCACCACCCCGGGACAGGGGTGGCAGCCCCAGCATTTT
TRBJ1-5 few . TRBV11-2 CASSLDSYSNQPQHF TGTGCCAGCAGCTTAGATTCGTATAGCAATCAGCCCCAGCATTTT
TRBJ1-1 . . TRBV14 CASSQYTEAFF TGTGCCAGCAGCCAGTACACTGAAGCTTTCTTT
TRBJ2-7 . . TRBV10-3 CAISESTTAYEQYF TGTGCCATCAGTGAGTCGACCACCGCCTACGAGCAGTACTTC
TRBJ2-5 . . TRBV2 CASTRDPSGETQYF TGTGCCAGCACCAGGGACCCCTCGGGGGAGACCCAGTACTTC
TRBJ2-7 . . TRBV19 CASSSDRRYEQYF TGTGCCAGTAGCTCGGACAGACGCTACGAGCAGTACTTC
TRBJ2-3 few . TRBV3-1/TRBV3-2 CASSQNIGDTQYF TGTGCCAGCAGCCAGAATATAGGGGATACGCAGTATTTT
TRBJ1-2 . . TRBV11-2 CASSRGRNYGYTF TGTGCCAGCAGCCGGGGACGGAACTATGGCTACACCTTC
TRBJ2-5 . TRBD2 TRBV4-1 CASSQDRSGGEETQYF TGCGCCAGCAGCCAAGATAGGAGCGGGGGGGAGGAGACCCAGTACTTC
TRBJ2-2 . TRBD2 TRBV19 CASSKLAGVAGELFF TGTGCCAGTAGTAAACTAGCGGGGGTTGCCGGGGAGCTGTTTTTT
TRBJ2-5 . . TRBV4-1 CASSRTRGETQYF TGCGCCAGCAGCCGCACTAGGGGGGAGACCCAGTACTTC
TRBJ1-3 . . TRBV11-2 CASKLDTIYF TGTGCCAGCAAGCTGGATACCATATATTTT
TRBJ1-1 few . TRBV12-3/TRBV12-4 CASRRSDRFEAFF TGTGCCAGCAGGAGATCAGACAGGTTTGAAGCTTTCTTT
TRBJ2-3 . . TRBV11-2 CASSLGLPTDTQYF TGTGCCAGCAGCTTGGGACTCCCCACAGATACGCAGTATTTT
TRBJ1-1 . . TRBV6-6 CASSYGGGGSTEAFF TGTGCCAGCAGTTACGGGGGTGGGGGATCAACTGAAGCTTTCTTT
TRBJ1-1 few . TRBV4-1 CASSQNGNAEAFF TGCGCCAGCAGCCAAAATGGGAACGCTGAAGCTTTCTTT
TRBJ1-6 . . TRBV27 CASTTLGGPLHF TGTGCCAGCACCACCTTGGGGGGTCCCCTCCACTTT
TRBJ1-3 . . TRBV28 CASSSPSSGNTIYF TGTGCCAGCAGTTCACCTTCCTCTGGAAACACCATATATTTT
TRBJ1-5 . . TRBV6-5 CASSYSLTEPQHF TGTGCCAGCAGTTACTCCTTGACGGAGCCCCAGCATTTT
TRBJ1-2 . TRBD1 TRBV2 CASSDPDRGVSGYTF TGTGCCAGCAGTGACCCAGACAGGGGAGTGAGTGGCTACACCTTC
TRBJ2-1 . TRBD2 TRBV4-1 CASSQVVSGGNYNEQFF TGCGCCAGCAGCCAAGTTGTAAGCGGGGGTAACTACAATGAGCAGTTCTTC
TRBJ2-5 few TRBD2 TRBV4-2 CASSQTGGAQETQYF TGTGCCAGCAGCCAGACCGGGGGGGCCCAAGAGACCCAGTACTTC
TRBJ1-1 . TRBD1 TRBV3-1/TRBV3-2 CASSTQGKNTEAFF TGTGCCAGCAGCACACAGGGGAAGAACACTGAAGCTTTCTTT
TRBJ1-2 . . TRBV5-1 CASSYRAYYGYTF TGCGCCAGCAGCTATAGAGCTTACTATGGCTACACCTTC
TRBJ1-5 . . TRBV19 CASSTDGHRDQPQHF TGTGCCAGTAGCACGGACGGCCATAGGGATCAGCCCCAGCATTTT
TRBJ2-3 . . TRBV19 CASTGGTDTQYF TGTGCCAGTACGGGGGGCACAGATACGCAGTATTTT
TRBJ2-7 . . TRBV18 CASSPGTTEYEQYF TGTGCCAGCTCACCAGGGACAACGGAGTACGAGCAGTACTTC
TRBJ1-2 few TRBD1 TRBV2 CASSGMRQGSTNYGYTF TGTGCCAGCAGTGGGATGCGACAGGGGTCAACTAACTATGGCTACACCTTC
TRBJ2-5 . TRBD2 TRBV5-1 CASRPDSGGAGQETQYF TGCGCCAGCAGACCCGATAGCGGGGGGGCGGGCCAAGAGACCCAGTACTTC
TRBJ1-1 . . TRBV18 CASSPRGGAGNTEAFF TGTGCCAGCTCACCCCGGGGGGGGGCAGGAAACACTGAAGCTTTCTTT
TRBJ2-2 once . TRBV2 CASTPGSLANTGELFF TGTGCCAGCACGCCCGGATCCCTCGCGAACACCGGGGAGCTGTTTTTT
TRBJ1-2 . TRBD1 TRBV5-8 CASSLDRGFDGYTF TGTGCCAGCAGCCTGGACAGGGGATTCGATGGCTACACCTTC
TRBJ1-2 . TRBD1 TRBV9 CASSPRDRGNLNYGYTF TGTGCCAGCAGCCCCCGGGACAGGGGGAATCTTAACTATGGCTACACCTTC